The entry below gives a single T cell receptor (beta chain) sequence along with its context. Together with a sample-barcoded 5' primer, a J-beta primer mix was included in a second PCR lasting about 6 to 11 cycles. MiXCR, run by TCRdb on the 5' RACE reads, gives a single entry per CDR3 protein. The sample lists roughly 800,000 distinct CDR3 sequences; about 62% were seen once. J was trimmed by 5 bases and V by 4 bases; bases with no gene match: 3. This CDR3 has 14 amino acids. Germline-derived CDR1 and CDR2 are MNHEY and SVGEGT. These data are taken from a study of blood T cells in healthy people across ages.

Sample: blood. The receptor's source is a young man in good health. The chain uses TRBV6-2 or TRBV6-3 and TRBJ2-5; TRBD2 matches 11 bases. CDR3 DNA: TGTGCCAGCAGTTTCACTAGCGGGAGCGAGACCCAGTACTTC. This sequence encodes CASSFTSGSETQYF.